This is a list of T cell receptor beta chains from one sample in a study of blood T cells in healthy people across ages. TCRdb reprocessed the 5' RACE reads with MiXCR, giving one entry per CDR3 protein. Of hundreds of thousands of distinct CDR3 sequences in the sample, around 46% were seen once. The sample consisted of blood. Source of these receptors: a man aged 25 to 40 in good health. CDR3s include the opening cysteine and the closing phenylalanine or tryptophan. D genes are given only for firm matches. Size is stated for part of the rows, as once, few or many counts, or as a class when the clone is expanded.

V gene	D gene	J gene	clone size	CDR3 DNA	CDR3 protein
TRBV29-1	TRBD2	TRBJ2-1	.	TGCAGCGTAAGGACTAGCGGGAGGGGCAATGAGCAGTTCTTC	CSVRTSGRGNEQFF
TRBV2	TRBD1	TRBJ2-3	once	TGTGCCAGCAGTAAGACAGGGACCAGAGCAGATACGCAGTATTTT	CASSKTGTRADTQYF
TRBV2	TRBD2	TRBJ2-3	.	TGTGCCAGCACCGGAGGACTAGCGGGCACAGATACGCAGTATTTT	CASTGGLAGTDTQYF
TRBV7-2	.	TRBJ2-5	.	TGTGCCAGCAGCTTAGCTGGCAGGGCAGAGACCCAGTACTTC	CASSLAGRAETQYF
TRBV11-1	TRBD1	TRBJ1-2	.	TGTGCCAGCAGCACCACAGGGGCGGATGGGTACACCTTC	CASSTTGADGYTF
TRBV6-1	.	TRBJ2-5	few	TGTGCCAGCACCAAAAGGCGGGGGCACCAAGAGACCCAGTACTTC	CASTKRRGHQETQYF
TRBV29-1	TRBD2	TRBJ2-1	.	TGCAGCGTTGAACTAGCGGGGGGAGGCAATGAGCAGTTCTTC	CSVELAGGGNEQFF
TRBV25-1	.	TRBJ1-1	.	TGTGCCTGCGGTGACGGGAAGCACACTGAAGCTTTCTTT	CACGDGKHTEAFF
TRBV18	.	TRBJ2-3	.	TGTGCCAGCTCACCACTTCCAGAGACAGATACGCAGTATTTT	CASSPLPETDTQYF
TRBV28	TRBD1	TRBJ2-5	.	TGTGCCAGCAGTACCAACAGGGGGTTGGGGAATGAGCAGTACTTC	CASSTNRGLGNEQYF
TRBV4-2	.	TRBJ2-2	.	TGTGCCAGCAGCCAAGGCGAGTTCACCGGGGAGCTGTTTTTT	CASSQGEFTGELFF
TRBV5-1	TRBD2	TRBJ2-3	few	TGCGCCAGCAGCTTGGTAGCGGGGAAAGATACGCAGTATTTT	CASSLVAGKDTQYF
TRBV28	.	TRBJ2-4	.	TGTGCCAGCAGTTTATGGGGGTCCCTAGCCAAAAACATTCAGTACTTC	CASSLWGSLAKNIQYF
TRBV12-3/TRBV12-4	.	TRBJ1-5	.	TGTGCCAGCAGTCCATCGGGACACCGTGTAGAGCCCCAGCATTTT	CASSPSGHRVEPQHF
TRBV15	.	TRBJ1-5	.	TGTGCCACCAGCAAGGCGGGGTTTGGAAATCAGCCCCAGCATTTT	CATSKAGFGNQPQHF
TRBV6-2/TRBV6-3	TRBD1	TRBJ2-4	.	TGTGCCAGCAGCGGGACAGATATCTCTTTTGGCATTCAGTACTTC	CASSGTDISFGIQYF
TRBV24-1	TRBD2	TRBJ2-1	.	TGTGCCACCGGGTCGTCGCGGGGGGGCAATGAGCAGTTCTTC	CATGSSRGGNEQFF
TRBV5-6	TRBD2	TRBJ2-3	.	TGTGCCAGCAGCGGGGGGACTAGCGCCATCACAGATACGCAGTATTTT	CASSGGTSAITDTQYF
TRBV7-9	.	TRBJ1-2	few	TGTGCCAGTAACAGGCAGGACTATGGCTACACCTTC	CASNRQDYGYTF
TRBV29-1	.	TRBJ2-7	.	TGCAGCGTTGTTGATCGGTCTTACGAGCAGTACTTC	CSVVDRSYEQYF
TRBV7-9	.	TRBJ2-7	.	TGTGCCAGCAGCTCCGGGGACTTATCCAACGAGCAGTACTTC	CASSSGDLSNEQYF
TRBV6-1	.	TRBJ2-6	.	TGTGCCAGCAGTGTACGGAACTCTGGGGCCAACGTCCTGACTTTC	CASSVRNSGANVLTF
TRBV7-9	TRBD1	TRBJ2-3	.	TGTGCCAGCAGCTCGTGGGTAGTGACAGGGGGCGCGGGAGATACGCAGTATTTT	CASSSWVVTGGAGDTQYF
TRBV4-1	.	TRBJ2-3	.	TGCGCCAGCAGCCAAGATCAGAGGGGTTCACTCCAGCAGTATTTT	CASSQDQRGSLQQYF
TRBV5-6	.	TRBJ2-3	.	TGTGCCAGCAGCTTGCGCAGGACGGTCTCAGATACGCAGTATTTT	CASSLRRTVSDTQYF
TRBV4-1	TRBD1	TRBJ2-3	.	TGCGCCAGTGGGTGGCCGGGACAGCCCACAGATACGCAGTATTTT	CASGWPGQPTDTQYF
TRBV6-5	.	TRBJ1-1	.	TGTGCCAGCAGTCTCAGTGTCCGTGGAGCTGAAGCTTTCTTT	CASSLSVRGAEAFF
TRBV29-1	.	TRBJ1-2	.	TGCAGCGTCGCGTTATTATGGACAGCTTTAGGGTCTAACTATGGCTACACCTTC	CSVALLWTALGSNYGYTF
TRBV9	.	TRBJ2-5	many	TGTGCCAGCAGCGTTGAGACAGGAAGTGAAGAGACCCAGTACTTC	CASSVETGSEETQYF
TRBV4-1	.	TRBJ1-4	few	TGCGCCAGCAGCCAACCGGGACGAGGGGAAAAACTGTTTTTT	CASSQPGRGEKLFF
TRBV6-2/TRBV6-3	TRBD2	TRBJ2-1	.	TGTGCCAGCAGTTACACCGGGGGGTTGCGGTACAATGAGCAGTTCTTC	CASSYTGGLRYNEQFF
TRBV20-1	.	TRBJ1-1	few	TGCAGTGCTAGAGCCAACTCAGGGTCAGGGGCTTTCTTT	CSARANSGSGAFF
TRBV7-2	.	TRBJ2-5	.	TGTGCCAGCAGCTTATATGCCGGAAAAGAGACCCAGTACTTC	CASSLYAGKETQYF